The text below deals with one T cell receptor beta chain. The data belong to a study of blood T cell repertoires in COVID-19. Across the whole study: The samples span acute and convalescent COVID-19 from the United States, Italy and Spain.

Original handling: Amplification with reference gene primers provided the estimates of nucleated cell counts. TCRdb keeps only in-frame clones here, not all; method: immunoSEQ multiplex PCR. V, J and clone size are those of that table, while D and trimming were read from the DNA. Among about 110,000 clones, around 82% were seen once, and the ten largest hold 16%. V gave up 3 bases and J gave up 6 bases; unmatched junction bases: 6. This CDR3 is built from 16 residues. Germline-derived CDR1 and CDR2 are LGHDT and YNNKEL (reference sequence). The chain couples TRBV3-1 (or the pseudogene TRBV3-2) to TRBJ2-1, with 12 bases lining up with TRBD2. The origin of this receptor is a woman aged 60-75 years with acute or convalescent COVID-19. The specimen was peripheral blood. The CDR3 DNA is TGTGCCAGCAGCCACAAGGGACTAGCGGGTTTCAATGAGCAGTTCTTC. Its translation: CASSHKGLAGFNEQFF.